These 12 T cell receptor beta chains originate from one sample sequenced in a study of cytomegalovirus exposure and HLA in healthy donors. The study ran its PCR with 60 Vbeta and 13 Jbeta primers. Clones were read by immunoSEQ multiplex PCR, and TCRdb kept only the in-frame ones, dropping some. This sample has 150,000 or so clones; 75% to 90% occur once, and the top ten carry roughly 4%. The sample taken for sequencing was PBMCs. Receptor source: a man aged 50-59 years in good health and CMV-seropositive.

This clone was observed a single time. The chain has TRBV11-3 and TRBJ2-1; TRBD2 agrees at 8 bases. CDR3 size: 15 residues. Trimming at V came to 0 bases and at J to 7 bases, leaving 5 bases not matched to a gene. Germline assignment: CDR1 SGHNT and CDR2 YENEEA. CDR3 sequence reads: CASSLESGSLNEQFF. The CDR3 DNA sequence: TGTGCCAGCAGCTTAGAGAGCGGGAGTTTAAATGAGCAGTTCTTC. The variable domain in full, completed from reference TRBV11-3 and TRBJ2-1, reads EAGVVQSPRYKIIEKKQPVAFWCNPISGHNTLYWYLQNLGQGPELLIRYENEEAVDDSQLPKDRFSAERLKGVDSTLKIQPAELGDSAVYLCASSLESGSLNEQFFGPGTRLTVL.

This clone appeared a few times. J is TRBJ1-1 and V is TRBV25-1; 8 nucleotides line up with TRBD1. J was trimmed by 6 bases and V by 5 bases; bases with no gene match: 5. The CDR3 has 13 residues. From germline, CDR1 is MGHDK and CDR2 SYGVNS. CDR3 in amino acids: CASSQTGAAEAFF. CDR3 nucleotide sequence: TGTGCCAGCAGTCAGACAGGGGCGGCTGAAGCTTTCTTT.

The gene calls are TRBV7-2 and TRBJ1-6; 7 nucleotides line up with TRBD1. Trimming took 5 bases from V and 1 from J; bases not matched to a gene: 11. The CDR3 loop spans 18 amino acids. CDR1 and CDR2 from the germline V gene are SGHTA and FQGNSA. CDR3: CASSRQGDRASYNSPLHF. CDR3 nucleotide sequence: TGTGCCAGCAGCAGACAAGGGGACAGAGCTTCCTATAATTCACCCCTCCACTTT.

In this sample, this clone turned up a few times. This chain joins TRBV28 and TRBJ2-1, with TRBD2 matching 9 bases. V was clipped by 4 bases and J by 8 bases; unmatched bases: 6. CDR3 length: 14 residues. Germline CDR1 and CDR2: MDHEN and SYDVKM. The CDR3 DNA reads TGTGCCAGCAGTTCCGCGGGAGGGCCCTATGAGCAGTTCTTC. This codes for CASSSAGGPYEQFF.

The rearrangement uses TRBV2 and TRBJ2-7; D may be TRBD1 (5 bases). Germline-derived CDR1 and CDR2 are SNHLY and FYNNEI. This CDR3 has 14 residues. V dropped 8 bases and J dropped 1 base, with 15 bases sitting between them. CDR3 region: CASVGVRGSYEQYF. The DNA of the CDR3 is TGTGCCAGCGTCGGCGTAAGGGGTTCCTACGAGCAGTACTTC.

This rearrangement joins TRBV2 to TRBJ2-2; D is perhaps TRBD2 (5 bases). The CDR3 totals 14 residues. With 7 bases removed from V and 3 bases from J, the gap between germline ends came to 12 bases. Germline V gene lookup returns CDR1 SNHLY and CDR2 FYNNEI. CDR3 sequence reads: CASNNFGDTGELFF. The CDR3 DNA reads TGTGCCAGCAATAATTTCGGGGACACCGGGGAGCTGTTTTTT.

The chain uses TRBV6-6 and TRBJ2-1; D is possibly TRBD2 (5 bases). Germline V CDR1 and CDR2: MNHNY, SVGAGI (reference sequence). The CDR3 has 12 amino acids. V lost 1 base, J lost 11 bases, and 9 bases lay in between. The CDR3 DNA reads TGTGCCAGCAGTTACTTGGGGAGTAAGCAGTTCTTC. Amino acid sequence: CASSYLGSKQFF.

The chain recombines TRBV28 with TRBJ2-7; D remains unclear. Trimming left V 5 bases short and J 3 bases short, with 5 bases between. This CDR3 has 11 amino acids. CDR1 and CDR2 from the germline V gene are MDHEN and SYDVKM. CDR3 amino acids: CASSTYYEQYF. In DNA, the CDR3 is TGTGCCAGCAGTACTTACTACGAGCAGTACTTC.

The sample holds a few counts of this clone. CDR3 DNA sequence: TGTGCCAGCACCCTTAAGACAGGGTCAGGGAATCAGCCCCAGCATTTT. Translated: CASTLKTGSGNQPQHF. V and J are TRBV5-6 and TRBJ1-5; 7 bases agree with TRBD1. The junction had 13 bases not matched to a gene; V was cut back by 6 bases and J by 4 bases. Germline lookup yields CDR1 SGHDT and CDR2 YYEEEE. The CDR3 sequence is 16 residues long.

The chain has TRBV14 and TRBJ2-7; 10 nucleotides match TRBD1. The CDR3 length is 15 residues. After removal of 1 base from V and 6 bases from J, the junction contained 6 bases not matched to a gene. Germline CDR1 SGHDN, CDR2 FVKESK. The CDR3 protein is CASSQVRDRGAEQYF. As DNA, the CDR3 is TGTGCCAGCAGCCAAGTTAGGGACAGGGGTGCCGAGCAGTACTTC.

V gene TRBV19 combines with J gene TRBJ2-5, with D uncertain. The V gene lost 5 bases and the J gene lost 5 bases, with 18 bases spanning the gap. This CDR3 comprises 15 residues. The germline gives CDR1 LNHDA, CDR2 SQIVND (reference sequence). In DNA form, the CDR3 reads TGTGCCAGTAGTGTCCAACAGAACCGCTTGGAGACCCAGTACTTC. The encoded protein is CASSVQQNRLETQYF.

The chain recombines TRBV5-4 with TRBJ2-7; TRBD2 matches 11 bases. V was pared by 0 bases and J by 5 bases, with 7 bases of the junction left unmatched. From germline, CDR1 is SGHNT and CDR2 YYREEE (reference sequence). The CDR3 covers 16 residues. CDR3 in DNA: TGTGCCAGCAGCTTGGGTAGTAGCGGGGGGGCCAACGAGCAGTACTTC. Translating it yields CASSLGSSGGANEQYF.